This section outlines one T cell receptor beta chain sequence together with its context. The specificity of this receptor is unknown. Within one base of it there is no much larger clone, and no base qualities were kept. The sample comes from a study of T cell repertoires in breast cancer (TCRdb year 2016). Regarding the complete study: Tumors, lymph nodes and peripheral blood lymphocytes from breast cancer patients, as well as peripheral blood from healthy control donors, were profiled. Most of the approximately 19 patient tumors analyzed for shared TCRs were ER+/PR+. The controls were nine healthy donors whose age range was similar to that of the patients. On average, about 540,000 sequences per sample and roughly 11 reads per input cell were obtained by sequencing. Given the low mutational burden of breast cancer and the rarity of common mutations in breast cancer, it was reasoned that TCRs shared between breast cancer patients would target shared antigens. Tumors and tumor-involved lymph nodes were minced, digested with Liberase and DNase, and then passed through 70-um and 40-um filters. Tumor-free lymph nodes were processed with no enzymatic digestion, and blood samples were separated using Ficoll. General conclusions and limits of the study: Sentinel lymph nodes involved by tumor shared about fourfold more TCRs with matched tumor repertoires than tumor-free nodes did (approximately 8% versus 2%). Shared TCRs were encoded by various nucleotide sequences, which suggests selection and expansion based on antigen. Emulsion RT-PCR was considered qualitative rather than quantitative, since transcript abundance and primer differences skewed clone recovery. Discarding singleton TCRs and sampling only part of each tumor may have missed genuine antitumor clones. Eighteen TCR pairs were shared across seven or more patient tumors and were rarely found in control blood, which suggested possible tumor specificity. TRBV7 predominance was observed among shared TCRs, which possibly reflected tumor recognition or mispriming bias from eight TRBV7 primers.

To analyze paired alpha-beta TCRs of CD8+ T cells, the researchers used an expanded emulsion RT-PCR method with primers covering all TCR V genes. CD8+ T cells were isolated with a CD8 positive selection kit and incubated overnight in about 9.9 IU/mL IL-2 before emulsion RT-PCR. Preparation of the library involved emulsion pairing. Unpaired genes were suppressed by a second nested PCR containing blocking oligos, after which a third nested PCR added Illumina adaptors and barcodes. Each master mix for emulsion RT-PCR held about 5,000-250,000 T cells along with C-region, Stepout and V-region primers. The emulsions were generated using the Micellula Emulsion and Purification Kit, and the RT-PCR was run with Qiagen OneStep RT-PCR reagents. The pooled libraries were sequenced on an Illumina MiSeq using paired-end 2 x 250 reads. The original methods were these. In Galaxy, read pairs were joined and then clipped at the engineered overlap into separate alpha and beta files, and any unclipped reads were discarded. Alpha-beta pairs were assigned with CompleteTCR, a MiTCR-based pipeline that links chains sharing read cluster identifiers using an R script. TCR sequences that were observed only once, about 1-3.4% of the total, were removed as potential sequencing errors. TCRdb reran the public reads through fastp at Q25 and MiXCR, keeping productive beta chains. Each CDR3 protein appears once, grouped with its most common genes and DNA. TCRdb's processing, not the study's, gives the V and J calls here. The sample contains tens of thousands of distinct CDR3 sequences, roughly 42% of them found a single time. The top ten clonotypes cover approximately 57% of the sample.

CDR1 and CDR2 are read off the germline V gene (reference sequence) as LNHDA and SQIVND. The CDR3 numbers 16 residues from cysteine through phenylalanine. Here the CDR3 DNA is all that survives: 48 bases in frame from base 1. Here V drops 3 bases and J drops 6 bases, and the junction holds 7 bases not matched to any gene. Sequencing was done on a sample of CD8+ T cells. The source of this sequence is a pool of human donors with breast cancer or a healthy control (not recorded which). Here the chain combines TRBV19 and TRBJ2-3; 12 junctional bases match TRBD2. The nucleotide sequence is TGTGCCAGTAGTATCGACCCTAGCGGGGGGGCTGATACGCAGTATTTT. It codes for CASSIDPSGGADTQYF. The full variable domain, completed from the reference TRBV19 and TRBJ2-3 proteins outside the CDR3, reads DGGITQSPKYLFRKEGQNVTLSCEQNLNHDAMYWYRQDPGQGLRLIYYSQIVNDFQKGDIAEGYSVSREKKESFPLTVTSAQKNPTAFYLCASSIDPSGGADTQYFGPGTRLTVL.